This TCR beta chain emerged from a study of blood T cell repertoires in COVID-19. The V gene's germline CDR1 is SGHRS and CDR2 YFSETQ. This CDR3 contains 11 residues. V shed 3 bases and J shed 6 bases, with 5 bases lying between them. The method was immunoSEQ multiplex PCR; TCRdb's version includes in-frame clones alone and lacks a portion of them. Of 200,000 or so clones in the sample, around three quarters are singletons; the top ten hold 17%. The origin of this receptor is a man aged 55 to 70 with active or convalescent COVID-19. The sequenced sample consisted of peripheral blood. The V gene is TRBV5-1, the J gene TRBJ2-3; D is uncertain. CDR3 amino acids: CASSSRDTQYF. CDR3 in DNA: TGCGCCAGCAGCTCCAGGGATACGCAGTATTTT.